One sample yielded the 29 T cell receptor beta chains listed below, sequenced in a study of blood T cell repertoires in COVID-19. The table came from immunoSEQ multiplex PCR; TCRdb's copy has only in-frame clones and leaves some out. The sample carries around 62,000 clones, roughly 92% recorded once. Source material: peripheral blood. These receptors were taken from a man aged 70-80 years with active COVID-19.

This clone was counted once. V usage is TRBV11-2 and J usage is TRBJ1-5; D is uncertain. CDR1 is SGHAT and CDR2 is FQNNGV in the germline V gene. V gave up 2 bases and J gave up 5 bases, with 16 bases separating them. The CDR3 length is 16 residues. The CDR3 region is CASSLSERGEHQPQHF. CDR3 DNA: TGTGCCAGCAGCTTAAGCGAGCGAGGAGAACATCAGCCCCAGCATTTT.

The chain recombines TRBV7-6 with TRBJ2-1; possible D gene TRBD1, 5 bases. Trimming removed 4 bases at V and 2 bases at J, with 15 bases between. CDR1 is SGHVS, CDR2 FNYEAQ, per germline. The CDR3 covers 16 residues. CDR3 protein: CASSSPGTGAYNEQFF. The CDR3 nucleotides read TGTGCCAGCAGCTCACCCGGTACAGGCGCCTACAATGAGCAGTTCTTC. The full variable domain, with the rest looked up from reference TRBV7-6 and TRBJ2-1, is GAGVSQSPRYKVTKRGQDVALRCDPISGHVSLYWYRQALGQGPEFLTYFNYEAQQDKSGLPNDRFSAERPEGSISTLTIQRTEQRDSAMYRCASSSPGTGAYNEQFFGPGTRLTVL.

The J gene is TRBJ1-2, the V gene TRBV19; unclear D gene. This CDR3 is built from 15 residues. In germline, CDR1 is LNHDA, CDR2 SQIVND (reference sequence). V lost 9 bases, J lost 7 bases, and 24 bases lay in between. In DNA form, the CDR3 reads TGTGCCAGCCGACTCGCTTTTTGGGAGCCTACTGGCTACACCTTC. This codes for CASRLAFWEPTGYTF.

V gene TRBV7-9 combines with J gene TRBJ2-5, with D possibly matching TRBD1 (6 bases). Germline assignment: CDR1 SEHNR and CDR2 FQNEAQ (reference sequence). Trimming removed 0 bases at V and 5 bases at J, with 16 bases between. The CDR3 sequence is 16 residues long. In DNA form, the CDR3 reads TGTGCCAGCAGCTTAGCGCTAAGTCAGGGGAAGGAGACCCAGTACTTC. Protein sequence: CASSLALSQGKETQYF.

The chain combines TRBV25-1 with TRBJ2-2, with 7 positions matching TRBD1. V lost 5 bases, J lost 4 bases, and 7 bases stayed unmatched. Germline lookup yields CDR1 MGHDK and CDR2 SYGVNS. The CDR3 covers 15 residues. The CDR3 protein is CASSHRDRPTGELFF. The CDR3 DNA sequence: TGTGCCAGCAGTCACCGGGACAGACCCACCGGGGAGCTGTTTTTT.

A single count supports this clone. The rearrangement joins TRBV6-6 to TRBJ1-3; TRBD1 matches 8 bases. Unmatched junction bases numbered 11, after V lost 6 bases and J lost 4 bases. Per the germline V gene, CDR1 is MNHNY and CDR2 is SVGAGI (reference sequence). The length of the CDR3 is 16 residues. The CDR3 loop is CASRLATGGSGNTIYF. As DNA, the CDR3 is TGTGCCAGCAGGTTGGCAACAGGGGGATCAGGAAACACCATATATTTT.

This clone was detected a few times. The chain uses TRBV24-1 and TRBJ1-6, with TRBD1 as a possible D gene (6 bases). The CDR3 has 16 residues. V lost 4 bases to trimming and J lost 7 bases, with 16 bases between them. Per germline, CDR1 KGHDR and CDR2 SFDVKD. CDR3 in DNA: TGTGCCACCAGTGAAAGAAACAGGGTTTGGAATTCACCCCTCCACTTT. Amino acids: CATSERNRVWNSPLHF.

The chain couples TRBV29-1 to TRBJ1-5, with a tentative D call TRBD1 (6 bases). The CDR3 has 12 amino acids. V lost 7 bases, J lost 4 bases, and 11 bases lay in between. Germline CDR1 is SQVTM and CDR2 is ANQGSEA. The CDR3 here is CSAQDSNQPQHF. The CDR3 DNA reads TGCAGCGCTCAGGACAGTAATCAGCCCCAGCATTTT.

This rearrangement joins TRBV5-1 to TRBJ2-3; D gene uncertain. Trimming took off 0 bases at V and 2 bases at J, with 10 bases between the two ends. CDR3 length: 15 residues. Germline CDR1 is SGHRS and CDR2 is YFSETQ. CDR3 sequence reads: CASSLVSQYTDTQYF. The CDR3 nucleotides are TGCGCCAGCAGCTTGGTATCACAGTACACAGATACGCAGTATTTT.

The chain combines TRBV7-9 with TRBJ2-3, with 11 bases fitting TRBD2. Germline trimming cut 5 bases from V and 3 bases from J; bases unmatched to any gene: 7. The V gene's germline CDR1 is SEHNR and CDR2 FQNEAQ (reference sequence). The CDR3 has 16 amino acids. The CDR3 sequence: CASSPRASGGTDTQYF. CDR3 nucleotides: TGTGCCAGCAGCCCTAGGGCTAGCGGGGGGACAGATACGCAGTATTTT.

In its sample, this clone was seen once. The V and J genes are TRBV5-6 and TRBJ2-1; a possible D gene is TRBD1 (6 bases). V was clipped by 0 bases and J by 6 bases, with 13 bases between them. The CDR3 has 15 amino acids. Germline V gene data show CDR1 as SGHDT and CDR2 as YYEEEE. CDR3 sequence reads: CASSLGRQAINEQFF. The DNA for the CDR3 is TGTGCCAGCAGCTTGGGGCGACAGGCTATCAATGAGCAGTTCTTC.

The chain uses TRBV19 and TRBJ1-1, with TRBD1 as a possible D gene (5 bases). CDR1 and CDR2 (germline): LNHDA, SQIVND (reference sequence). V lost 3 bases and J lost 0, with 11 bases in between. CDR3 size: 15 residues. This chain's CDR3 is CASSINRGMNTEAFF. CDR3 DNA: TGTGCCAGTAGTATTAATCGGGGGATGAACACTGAAGCTTTCTTT.

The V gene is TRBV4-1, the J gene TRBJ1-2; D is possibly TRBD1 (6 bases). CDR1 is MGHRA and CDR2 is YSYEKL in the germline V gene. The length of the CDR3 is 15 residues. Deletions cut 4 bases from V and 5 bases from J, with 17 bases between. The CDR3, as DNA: TGCGCCAGCAGCCCACAAGTTGGGGGCTGGTATGGCTACACCTTC. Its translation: CASSPQVGGWYGYTF.

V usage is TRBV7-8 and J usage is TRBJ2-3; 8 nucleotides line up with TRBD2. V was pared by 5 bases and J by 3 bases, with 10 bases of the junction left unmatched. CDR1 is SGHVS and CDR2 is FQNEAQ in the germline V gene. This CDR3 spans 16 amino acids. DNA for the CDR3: TGTGCCAGCAGCCCTCTAGTAGCGGGGTGGACAGATACGCAGTATTTT. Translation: CASSPLVAGWTDTQYF.

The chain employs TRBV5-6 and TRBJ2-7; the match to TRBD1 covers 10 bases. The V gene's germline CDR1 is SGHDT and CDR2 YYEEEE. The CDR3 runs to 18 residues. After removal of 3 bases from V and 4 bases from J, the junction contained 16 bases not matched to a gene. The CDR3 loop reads CASSSAAGQGFLRYEQYV. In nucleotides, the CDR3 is TGTGCCAGCAGCTCGGCGGCGGGACAGGGGTTTTTAAGGTACGAGCAGTACGTC.

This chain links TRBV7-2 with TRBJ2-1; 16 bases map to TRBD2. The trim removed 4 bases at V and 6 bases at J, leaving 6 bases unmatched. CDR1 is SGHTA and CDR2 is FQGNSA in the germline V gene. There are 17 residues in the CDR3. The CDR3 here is CASSSGLAGGAGNEQFF. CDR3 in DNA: TGTGCCAGCAGCTCGGGACTAGCGGGGGGGGCAGGCAATGAGCAGTTCTTC.

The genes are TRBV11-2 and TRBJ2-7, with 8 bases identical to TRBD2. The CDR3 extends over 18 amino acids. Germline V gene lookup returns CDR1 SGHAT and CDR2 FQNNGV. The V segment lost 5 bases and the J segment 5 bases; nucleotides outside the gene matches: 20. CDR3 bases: TGTGCCAGCAGCGAACGATTCGTCCAAGCGGGGGCACAGAACGAGCAGTACTTC. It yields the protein CASSERFVQAGAQNEQYF.

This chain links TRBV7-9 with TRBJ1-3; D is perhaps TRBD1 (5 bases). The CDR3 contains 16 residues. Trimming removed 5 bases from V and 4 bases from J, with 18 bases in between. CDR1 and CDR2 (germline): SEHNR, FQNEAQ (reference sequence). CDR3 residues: CASSPDGGGLGNTIYF. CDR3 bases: TGTGCCAGCAGCCCCGACGGGGGGGGTTTAGGAAACACCATATATTTT.

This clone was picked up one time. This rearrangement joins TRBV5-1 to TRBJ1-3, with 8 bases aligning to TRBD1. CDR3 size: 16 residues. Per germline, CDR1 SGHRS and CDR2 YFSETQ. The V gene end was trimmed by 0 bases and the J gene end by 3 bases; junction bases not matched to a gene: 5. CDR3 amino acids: CASSLAPGTGGNTIYF. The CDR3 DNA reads TGCGCCAGCAGCTTGGCCCCAGGGACAGGTGGAAACACCATATATTTT.

DNA of the CDR3: TGTGCCAGCAGCCGGACTAAACAGAGCTCCTACAATGAGCAGTTCTTC. Translating it yields CASSRTKQSSYNEQFF. V gene TRBV5-5 combines with J gene TRBJ2-1; D possibly corresponds to TRBD2 (6 bases). Trimming cost V 4 bases and J 0 bases, with 14 bases left between them. This CDR3 is 16 amino acids long. Germline V gene lookup returns CDR1 SGHKS and CDR2 YYEKEE (reference sequence). Full variable domain (outside the CDR3, taken from reference TRBV5-5 and TRBJ2-1): DAGVTQSPTHLIKTRGQQVTLRCSPISGHKSVSWYQQVLGQGPQFIFQYYEKEERGRGNFPDRFSARQFPNYSSELNVNALLLGDSALYLCASSRTKQSSYNEQFFGPGTRLTVL.

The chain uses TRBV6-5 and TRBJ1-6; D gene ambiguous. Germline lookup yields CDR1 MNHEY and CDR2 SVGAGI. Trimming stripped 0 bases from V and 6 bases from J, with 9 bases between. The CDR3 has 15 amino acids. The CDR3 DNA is TGTGCCAGCAGTTACTCCACCAAGAGTAATTCACCCCTCCACTTT. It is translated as CASSYSTKSNSPLHF.

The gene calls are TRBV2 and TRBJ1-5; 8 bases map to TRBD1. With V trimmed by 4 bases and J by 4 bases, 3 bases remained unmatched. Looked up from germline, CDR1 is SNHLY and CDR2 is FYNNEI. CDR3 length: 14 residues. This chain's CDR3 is CASSGDRGNQPQHF. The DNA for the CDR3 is TGTGCCAGCAGTGGAGACAGGGGAAATCAGCCCCAGCATTTT. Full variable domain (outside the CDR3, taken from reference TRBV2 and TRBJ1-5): EPEVTQTPSHQVTQMGQEVILRCVPISNHLYFYWYRQILGQKVEFLVSFYNNEISEKSEIFDDQFSVERPDGSNFTLKIRSTKLEDSAMYFCASSGDRGNQPQHFGDGTRLSIL.

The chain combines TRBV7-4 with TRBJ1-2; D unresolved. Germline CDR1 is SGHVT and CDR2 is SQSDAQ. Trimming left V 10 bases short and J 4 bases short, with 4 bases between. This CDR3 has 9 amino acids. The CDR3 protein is CATLYGYTF. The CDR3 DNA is TGTGCCACCCTCTATGGCTACACCTTC.

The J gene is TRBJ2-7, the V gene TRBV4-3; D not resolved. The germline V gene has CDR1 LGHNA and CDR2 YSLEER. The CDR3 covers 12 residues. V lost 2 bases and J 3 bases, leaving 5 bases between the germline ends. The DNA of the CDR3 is TGCGCCAGCAGCCAACCCTACTACGAGCAGTACTTC. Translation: CASSQPYYEQYF.

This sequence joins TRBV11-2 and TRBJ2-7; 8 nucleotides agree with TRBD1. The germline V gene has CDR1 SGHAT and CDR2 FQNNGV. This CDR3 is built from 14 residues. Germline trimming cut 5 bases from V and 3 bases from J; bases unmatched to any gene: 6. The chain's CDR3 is CASSLGQGRYEQYV. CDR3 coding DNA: TGTGCCAGCAGCCTTGGACAGGGCCGCTACGAGCAGTACGTC.

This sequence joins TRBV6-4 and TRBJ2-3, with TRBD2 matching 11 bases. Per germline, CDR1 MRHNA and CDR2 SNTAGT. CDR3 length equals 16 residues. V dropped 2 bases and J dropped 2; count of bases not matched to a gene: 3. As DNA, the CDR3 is TGTGCCAGCAGTGACAAGACTAGCGGGGCCACAGATACGCAGTATTTT. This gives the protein CASSDKTSGATDTQYF.

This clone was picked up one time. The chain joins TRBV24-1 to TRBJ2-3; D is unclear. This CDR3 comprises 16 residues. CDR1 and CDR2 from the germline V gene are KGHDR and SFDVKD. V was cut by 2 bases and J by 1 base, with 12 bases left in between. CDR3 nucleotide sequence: TGTGCCACCAGTGATTCCCGGTTCCCTGGCACAGATACGCAGTATTTT. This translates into CATSDSRFPGTDTQYF.

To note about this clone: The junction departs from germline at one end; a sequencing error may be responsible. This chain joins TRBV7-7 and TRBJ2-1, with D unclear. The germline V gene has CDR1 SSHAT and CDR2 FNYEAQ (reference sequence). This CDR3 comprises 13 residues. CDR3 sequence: CASSLGVAREQFF. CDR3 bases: TGTGCTAGCAGCTTAGGTGTGGCCCGAGAGCAGTTCTTC.

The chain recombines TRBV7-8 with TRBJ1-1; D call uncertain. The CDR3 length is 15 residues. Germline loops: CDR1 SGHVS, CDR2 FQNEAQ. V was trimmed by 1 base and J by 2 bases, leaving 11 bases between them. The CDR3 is CASSLDGIPNTEAFF. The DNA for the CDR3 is TGTGCCAGCAGCTTAGACGGGATACCCAACACTGAAGCTTTCTTT. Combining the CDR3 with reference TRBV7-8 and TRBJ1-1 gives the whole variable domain GAGVSQSPRYKVAKRGQDVALRCDPISGHVSLFWYQQALGQGPEFLTYFQNEAQLDKSGLPSDRFFAERPEGSVSTLKIQRTQQEDSAVYLCASSLDGIPNTEAFFGQGTRLTVV.